Listed below are T cell receptor beta chains from one sample, sequenced in a study of T cells in Graves' hyperthyroidism and ophthalmopathy. MiXCR, applied by TCRdb to the multiplex PCR reads, yields one record per CDR3 protein. The sample records around 300,000 distinct CDR3 sequences, approximately 15% being singletons. The sample was blood. All receptors derive from a woman aged 25 to 39 with Graves' hyperthyroidism. CDR3s include the opening cysteine and the closing phenylalanine or tryptophan. A D gene is named only where the DNA matches it firmly. The size entry is marked missing in some rows and otherwise reads once, few, many or a size class.

TRBD1 NA TRBJ1-4 TRBV10-3 14 CAISEAQGYEKLFF TGTGCCATCAGTGAAGCACAGGGGTATGAAAAACTGTTTTTT
NA NA TRBJ1-5 TRBV6-5 12 CASSYFNQPQHF TGTGCCAGCAGTTATTTTAATCAGCCCCAGCATTTT
NA NA TRBJ1-5 TRBV12-3/TRBV12-4 14 CASTHGGFGQPQHF TGTGCCAGCACCCACGGGGGCTTCGGTCAGCCCCAGCATTTT
NA many TRBJ2-2 TRBV2 12 CASTEGFGELFF TGTGCCAGCACCGAAGGGTTCGGGGAGCTGTTTTTT
NA many TRBJ2-6 TRBV20-1 15 CSARPSFGGANVLTF TGCAGTGCTAGACCGTCGTTTGGTGGGGCCAACGTCCTGACTTTC
TRBD2 NA TRBJ2-3 TRBV7-9 15 CASSVAGGWTDTQYF TGTGCCAGCAGCGTAGCGGGAGGGTGGACAGATACGCAGTATTTT
NA NA TRBJ1-2 TRBV7-9 14 CASSYRDTHYGYTF TGTGCCAGCAGCTACCGGGACACCCACTATGGCTACACCTTC
NA many TRBJ2-2 TRBV7-2 14 CASSLAEGAGELFF TGTGCCAGCAGCTTAGCGGAGGGGGCCGGGGAGCTGTTTTTT
TRBD2 few TRBJ2-5 TRBV29-1 15 CSVAWTSGFQETQYF TGCAGCGTCGCATGGACTAGCGGGTTCCAAGAGACCCAGTACTTC
NA NA TRBJ2-3 TRBV7-9 16 CASSLMEGRHTDTQYF TGTGCCAGCAGCCTTATGGAAGGTAGACACACAGATACGCAGTATTTT
NA many TRBJ2-2 TRBV30 15 CAWSVAGLNTGELFF TGTGCCTGGAGTGTAGCCGGGCTGAACACCGGGGAGCTGTTTTTT
NA many TRBJ2-3 TRBV5-1 13 CASSPGSTDTQYF TGCGCCAGCAGTCCCGGGAGCACAGATACGCAGTATTTT
TRBD1 many TRBJ2-5 TRBV20-1 16 CSARAWTGGLGETQYF TGCAGTGCTAGAGCCTGGACAGGGGGACTGGGAGAGACCCAGTACTTC
NA many TRBJ1-5 TRBV15 13 CATSREGGQPQHF TGTGCCACCAGCAGAGAAGGGGGTCAGCCCCAGCATTTT
TRBD2 NA TRBJ2-3 TRBV7-8 18 CASSPTSGRSQSTDTQYF TGTGCCAGCAGCCCGACTAGCGGGAGGTCCCAAAGCACAGATACGCAGTATTTT
TRBD1 NA TRBJ1-5 TRBV3-1 18 CASSPPFDRAVNNQPQHF TGTGCCAGCAGCCCTCCGTTTGACAGGGCTGTTAACAATCAGCCCCAGCATTTT
TRBD2 NA TRBJ2-1 TRBV7-2 14 CASSTLLAGEPQFF TGTGCCAGCAGCACCCTTCTAGCGGGAGAGCCCCAGTTCTTC
NA NA TRBJ1-2 TRBV9 13 CASSVGSAVGYTF TGTGCCAGCAGCGTCGGCAGCGCCGTGGGCTACACCTTC
NA few TRBJ2-3 TRBV9 16 CASSVDQGYSTDTQYF TGTGCCAGCAGCGTAGATCAGGGTTATAGCACAGATACGCAGTATTTT
TRBD1 few TRBJ2-7 TRBV18 14 CASSRQGTIGEQYF TGTGCCAGCTCAAGACAGGGGACGATAGGCGAGCAGTACTTC
NA NA TRBJ1-3 TRBV12-3/TRBV12-4 15 CASNEGWVGGNTIYF TGTGCCAGCAACGAGGGTTGGGTAGGTGGAAACACCATATATTTT
NA many TRBJ2-2 TRBV20-1 16 CSARALWPGVSGELFF TGCAGTGCTAGAGCTCTATGGCCGGGAGTTTCCGGGGAGCTGTTTTTT
NA many TRBJ2-1 TRBV12-3/TRBV12-4 14 CASSLPGRPDEQFF TGTGCCAGCAGTTTACCAGGGCGACCCGATGAGCAGTTCTTC
TRBD1 NA TRBJ2-1 TRBV5-4 15 CASSAEQGVIDKEFF TGTGCCAGCAGCGCCGAACAGGGGGTTATTGACAAGGAGTTCTTC
NA NA TRBJ2-5 TRBV29-1 14 CSVVGRAYQETQYF TGCAGCGTTGTTGGGCGGGCCTACCAAGAGACCCAGTACTTC
TRBD2 many TRBJ2-3 TRBV2 17 CASNIYPGLAGSDTQYF TGTGCCAGCAATATTTACCCGGGACTAGCGGGTTCAGATACGCAGTATTTT
NA many TRBJ2-1 TRBV12-3/TRBV12-4 14 CASSFLQSYNEQFF TGTGCCAGCAGTTTCCTACAGAGCTACAATGAGCAGTTCTTC
NA NA TRBJ1-5 TRBV6-1 14 CASSPNRAGQPQHF TGTGCCAGCAGCCCAAACAGGGCCGGCCAGCCCCAGCATTTT
TRBD1 NA TRBJ1-1 TRBV7-6 12 CASNSQGVEAFF TGTGCCAGCAACTCACAGGGGGTTGAAGCTTTCTTT
NA many TRBJ2-7 TRBV2 13 CAGVEGQSYEQYF TGTGCCGGGGTAGAAGGACAGTCCTACGAGCAGTACTTC
TRBD2 few TRBJ2-3 TRBV20-1 13 CNLYGGATDTQYF TGCAACCTATACGGGGGGGCCACAGATACGCAGTATTTT
TRBD1 many TRBJ2-3 TRBV9 14 CASSARDSMNTQYF TGTGCCAGCAGCGCCCGGGACAGCATGAATACGCAGTATTTT
NA NA TRBJ1-5 TRBV5-1 16 CASSLGGTGRDQPQHF TGCGCCAGCAGCTTGGGGGGGACCGGGCGGGATCAGCCCCAGCATTTT
TRBD1 few TRBJ1-1 TRBV12-3/TRBV12-4 15 CASRRTGGVNTEAFF TGTGCCAGCAGACGGACAGGGGGCGTTAACACTGAAGCTTTCTTT
NA many TRBJ2-3 TRBV24-1 20 CATSDLRRDQSGGVTDTQYF TGTGCCACCAGTGATTTGCGGCGAGACCAGTCTGGAGGAGTCACAGATACGCAGTATTTT
TRBD1 few TRBJ1-5 TRBV20-1 15 CSARNRGPRNQPQHF TGCAGTGCTCGGAATAGGGGGCCCCGAAATCAGCCCCAGCATTTT
NA NA TRBJ2-3 TRBV9 14 CASSVRSGTDTQYF TGTGCCAGCAGCGTAAGAAGCGGCACAGATACGCAGTATTTT
NA few TRBJ2-2 TRBV7-9 13 CASSSIQTGELFF TGTGCCAGCAGCTCCATCCAGACCGGGGAGCTGTTTTTT
TRBD2 NA TRBJ2-3 TRBV20-1 17 CSASTPGLAVGGDTQYF TGCAGTGCTAGCACCCCGGGACTAGCGGTCGGTGGAGATACGCAGTATTTT
NA NA TRBJ1-4 TRBV19 15 CASSPRGRTNEKLFF TGTGCCAGTAGTCCGCGGGGTCGAACTAATGAAAAACTGTTTTTT
NA many TRBJ1-1 TRBV27 15 CASSWAGVGGTEAFF TGTGCCAGCAGTTGGGCAGGGGTTGGTGGCACTGAAGCTTTCTTT
NA NA TRBJ1-1 TRBV4-3 14 CASSQGDGLDEAFF TGCGCCAGCAGCCAAGGGGACGGGCTGGATGAAGCTTTCTTT
NA few TRBJ2-3 TRBV7-9 12 CASSGYPETQYF TGTGCCAGCAGCGGTTACCCGGAGACGCAGTATTTT
NA NA TRBJ2-1 TRBV13 12 CASSDLAGERFF TGTGCCAGCAGCGATCTCGCAGGGGAACGGTTCTTC
NA many TRBJ2-3 TRBV2 17 CASSEGVPGTSTDTQYF TGTGCCAGCAGTGAAGGAGTTCCGGGGACTAGCACAGATACGCAGTATTTT
TRBD2 few TRBJ2-1 TRBV12-3/TRBV12-4 14 CATARGGSYNEQFF TGTGCCACAGCTAGGGGAGGGTCCTACAATGAGCAGTTCTTC
TRBD2 few TRBJ2-3 TRBV20-1 18 CSARGLAGGGSLTDTQYF TGCAGTGCTAGAGGACTAGCGGGAGGAGGGAGCCTCACGGATACGCAGTATTTT
TRBD1 few TRBJ1-5 TRBV19 15 CASSVAGGGNQPQHF TGTGCCAGTAGTGTTGCAGGGGGCGGCAATCAGCCCCAGCATTTT
NA many TRBJ2-2 TRBV7-2 12 CASRRDTGELFF TGTGCCAGCAGGAGGGACACCGGGGAGCTGTTTTTT